The clone carrying this T cell receptor beta chain was counted once. Its antigen is as yet unknown. The sample is drawn from a study of a mutant IDH1 vaccine in newly diagnosed glioma. As for the study in general: Patients began vaccination 4-6 weeks after radiotherapy alone, or with temozolomide cycles. Prior therapy was radiotherapy, temozolomide, or both; most received both. Study results and caveats: Changes to the top peripheral T cell clonotypes appeared unrelated to pseudoprogression.

The sample's time point: week 35, safety follow-up. Every single dose of the vaccine, 300 ug of mutant IDH1 20-mer peptide, came with topical imiquimod. Eight vaccinations were given in weeks 1, 3, 5, 7, 11, 15, 19 and 23. Sequencing was performed with immunoSEQ multiplex PCR; in TCRdb, only in-frame clones are kept and a portion is missing. The table has around 69,000 clones, approximately 86% seen once. V lost 4 bases and J 7 bases, leaving 11 bases between the germline ends. The CDR3 is 13 amino acids. CDR1 and CDR2 (germline): LGHNA, YSLEER. The chain couples TRBV4-3 to TRBJ2-1; D perhaps matches TRBD2 (5 bases). This receptor was obtained from a man aged 25 to 40 with glioma. The sample here was PBMCs, taken from a glioma patient whose treatment included an IDH1 peptide vaccine. In DNA form, the CDR3 reads TGCGCCAGCAGCCTGGAAAGGGAGAATGAGCAGTTCTTC. As protein: CASSLERENEQFF.